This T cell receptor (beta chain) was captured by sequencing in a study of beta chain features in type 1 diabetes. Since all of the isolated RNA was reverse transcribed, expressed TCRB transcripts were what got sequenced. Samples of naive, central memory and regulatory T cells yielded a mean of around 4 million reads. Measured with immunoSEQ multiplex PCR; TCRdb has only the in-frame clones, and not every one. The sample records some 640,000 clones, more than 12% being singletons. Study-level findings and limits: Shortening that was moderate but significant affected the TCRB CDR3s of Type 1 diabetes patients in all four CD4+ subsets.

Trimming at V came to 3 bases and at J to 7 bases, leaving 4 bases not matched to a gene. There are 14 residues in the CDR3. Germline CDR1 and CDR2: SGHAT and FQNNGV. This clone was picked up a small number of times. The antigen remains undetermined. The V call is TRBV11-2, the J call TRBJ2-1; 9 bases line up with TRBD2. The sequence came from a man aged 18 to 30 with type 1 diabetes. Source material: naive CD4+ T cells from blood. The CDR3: CASSLSSGTNEQFF. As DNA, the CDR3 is TGTGCCAGCAGCTTGTCTAGCGGGACTAATGAGCAGTTCTTC. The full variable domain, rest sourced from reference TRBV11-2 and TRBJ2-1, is EAGVAQSPRYKIIEKRQSVAFWCNPISGHATLYWYQQILGQGPKLLIQFQNNGVVDDSQLPKDRFSAERLKGVDSTLKIQPAKLEDSAVYLCASSLSSGTNEQFFGPGTRLTVL.